The rows below give T cell receptor beta chains drawn from one sample of a study of CD8 T cells in Susac syndrome. A single record per CDR3 protein comes from TCRdb applying MiXCR to the immunoSEQ multiplex PCR reads. The sample includes 400,000 or so distinct CDR3 sequences, approximately 85% of them seen just once. Sequenced input: CD8+ T cells from PBMCs. Receptors were obtained from a human donor with multiple sclerosis. Both conserved end residues are part of each CDR3. The D gene is left open where the match is weak. Rows may omit the clone size; those that give it use once, few, many or a size class.

j_gene: TRBJ1-2; d_gene: NA; v_gene: TRBV28; abundance: NA; CDR3aa: CASRPDYGYTF; CDR3nt: TGTGCCAGTAGGCCAGACTATGGCTACACCTTC
j_gene: TRBJ1-2; d_gene: NA; v_gene: TRBV4-1; abundance: NA; CDR3aa: CASSQESRPNYGYTF; CDR3nt: TGCGCCAGCAGCCAAGAAAGTAGGCCGAACTATGGCTACACCTTC
j_gene: TRBJ1-2; d_gene: NA; v_gene: TRBV15; abundance: NA; CDR3aa: CATSRSPGYGYTF; CDR3nt: TGTGCCACCAGCAGAAGCCCGGGCTATGGCTACACCTTC
j_gene: TRBJ1-2; d_gene: NA; v_gene: TRBV7-9; abundance: NA; CDR3aa: CASSLIEGPFYGYTF; CDR3nt: TGTGCCAGCAGCTTAATTGAGGGACCGTTCTATGGCTACACCTTC
j_gene: TRBJ1-5; d_gene: TRBD1; v_gene: TRBV3-1; abundance: NA; CDR3aa: CASGGTGIEPQHF; CDR3nt: TGTGCCAGTGGCGGGACAGGGATCGAGCCCCAGCATTTT
j_gene: TRBJ2-1; d_gene: TRBD2; v_gene: TRBV30; abundance: NA; CDR3aa: CAWSGSDRRTSGRYNEQFF; CDR3nt: TGTGCCTGGAGTGGATCTGATAGGAGGACTAGCGGCCGCTACAATGAGCAGTTCTTC
j_gene: TRBJ2-4; d_gene: NA; v_gene: TRBV7-9; abundance: NA; CDR3aa: CASNFLPGAIDIQYF; CDR3nt: TGTGCCAGCAACTTTTTACCAGGGGCGATAGACATTCAGTACTTC
j_gene: TRBJ1-3; d_gene: NA; v_gene: TRBV9; abundance: NA; CDR3aa: CASSVDPEVAGNTIYF; CDR3nt: TGTGCCAGCAGCGTAGATCCTGAGGTGGCTGGAAACACCATATATTTT
j_gene: TRBJ1-5; d_gene: NA; v_gene: TRBV30; abundance: NA; CDR3aa: CAWSVTDSNQPQHF; CDR3nt: TGTGCCTGGAGTGTCACAGATAGCAATCAGCCCCAGCATTTT
j_gene: TRBJ2-1; d_gene: NA; v_gene: TRBV19; abundance: NA; CDR3aa: CASSPTPGIEQFF; CDR3nt: TGTGCCAGTAGTCCGACGCCGGGGATTGAGCAGTTCTTC
j_gene: TRBJ2-2; d_gene: NA; v_gene: TRBV4-1; abundance: NA; CDR3aa: CASSQDGLPGELFF; CDR3nt: TGCGCCAGCAGCCAAGATGGACTACCCGGGGAGCTGTTTTTT
j_gene: TRBJ1-5; d_gene: NA; v_gene: TRBV6-5; abundance: NA; CDR3aa: CASSASNAGNQPQHF; CDR3nt: TGTGCCAGCAGTGCCTCCAATGCGGGTAATCAGCCCCAGCATTTT
j_gene: TRBJ1-1; d_gene: NA; v_gene: TRBV5-1; abundance: NA; CDR3aa: CASSLGGMEAFF; CDR3nt: TGCGCCAGCAGCTTGGGGGGAATGGAAGCTTTCTTT
j_gene: TRBJ2-3; d_gene: TRBD2; v_gene: TRBV12-3/TRBV12-4; abundance: NA; CDR3aa: CASSKIRPRSSGGDTQYF; CDR3nt: TGTGCCAGCAGTAAAATCCGCCCCCGGAGTAGCGGGGGTGATACGCAGTATTTT
j_gene: TRBJ2-2; d_gene: NA; v_gene: TRBV29-1; abundance: NA; CDR3aa: CSSQGENTGELFF; CDR3nt: TGCAGCTCCCAGGGAGAGAACACCGGGGAGCTGTTTTTT
j_gene: TRBJ1-5; d_gene: NA; v_gene: TRBV12-3/TRBV12-4; abundance: NA; CDR3aa: CASSPERQPQHF; CDR3nt: TGTGCCAGCAGTCCAGAGAGGCAGCCCCAGCATTTT
j_gene: TRBJ2-3; d_gene: NA; v_gene: TRBV28; abundance: NA; CDR3aa: CASSFYLAPAADTQYF; CDR3nt: TGTGCCAGCAGTTTTTACCTAGCTCCAGCAGCAGATACGCAGTATTTT
j_gene: TRBJ2-7; d_gene: NA; v_gene: TRBV6-1; abundance: NA; CDR3aa: CASVQGIYEQYF; CDR3nt: TGTGCCAGCGTTCAGGGGATCTACGAGCAGTACTTC
j_gene: TRBJ1-2; d_gene: NA; v_gene: TRBV20-1; abundance: NA; CDR3aa: CSARDQREGVYGYTF; CDR3nt: TGCAGTGCTAGAGATCAGAGGGAGGGGGTCTATGGCTACACCTTC
j_gene: TRBJ2-7; d_gene: NA; v_gene: TRBV24-1; abundance: few; CDR3aa: CATSDSNYPYEQYF; CDR3nt: TGTGCCACCAGTGACAGCAATTATCCCTACGAGCAGTACTTC
j_gene: TRBJ2-1; d_gene: NA; v_gene: TRBV5-4; abundance: NA; CDR3aa: CASSLSNSRYNEQFF; CDR3nt: TGTGCCAGCAGCTTGTCGAACTCACGCTACAATGAGCAGTTCTTC
j_gene: TRBJ1-2; d_gene: NA; v_gene: TRBV4-1; abundance: NA; CDR3aa: CASSQGTAGFGYTF; CDR3nt: TGCGCCAGCAGCCAAGGCACCGCTGGATTTGGCTACACCTTC
j_gene: TRBJ2-1; d_gene: NA; v_gene: TRBV6-1; abundance: NA; CDR3aa: CASSDLNEQFF; CDR3nt: TGTGCCAGCAGTGATCTTAATGAGCAGTTCTTC
j_gene: TRBJ2-1; d_gene: TRBD1; v_gene: TRBV7-2; abundance: few; CDR3aa: CASSLGVGQGFDEQFF; CDR3nt: TGTGCCAGCAGCTTAGGTGTGGGACAGGGGTTCGATGAGCAGTTCTTC
j_gene: TRBJ2-4; d_gene: NA; v_gene: TRBV6-1; abundance: NA; CDR3aa: CASSNGQTAKNIQYF; CDR3nt: TGTGCCAGCAGCAACGGACAGACGGCCAAAAACATTCAGTACTTC
j_gene: TRBJ1-1; d_gene: NA; v_gene: TRBV29-1; abundance: NA; CDR3aa: CSVEVSHPVSAFF; CDR3nt: TGCAGCGTTGAGGTTAGTCATCCGGTTTCGGCTTTCTTT
j_gene: TRBJ2-1; d_gene: TRBD1; v_gene: TRBV6-1; abundance: few; CDR3aa: CASRFNRGSYNEQFF; CDR3nt: TGTGCCAGCAGGTTCAACAGGGGATCCTACAATGAGCAGTTCTTC
j_gene: TRBJ1-5; d_gene: NA; v_gene: TRBV27; abundance: NA; CDR3aa: CASSPLTVNQPQHF; CDR3nt: TGTGCCAGCAGTCCTTTGACGGTCAATCAGCCCCAGCATTTT
j_gene: TRBJ2-1; d_gene: TRBD2; v_gene: TRBV6-1; abundance: NA; CDR3aa: CASGGAGVEQFF; CDR3nt: TGTGCCAGCGGGGGAGCGGGGGTTGAGCAGTTCTTC
j_gene: TRBJ2-1; d_gene: NA; v_gene: TRBV24-1; abundance: NA; CDR3aa: CATSAGRNEQFF; CDR3nt: TGTGCCACCTCGGCTGGACGGAATGAGCAGTTCTTC
j_gene: TRBJ1-5; d_gene: NA; v_gene: TRBV6-5; abundance: once; CDR3aa: CASSYLGSEPQHF; CDR3nt: TGTGCCAGCAGTTACTTGGGCTCTGAGCCCCAGCATTTT
j_gene: TRBJ2-5; d_gene: NA; v_gene: TRBV9; abundance: NA; CDR3aa: CASSVGANQETQYF; CDR3nt: TGTGCCAGCAGCGTAGGGGCCAACCAAGAGACCCAGTACTTC
j_gene: TRBJ1-2; d_gene: NA; v_gene: TRBV28; abundance: NA; CDR3aa: CASSFLGVGEDGYTF; CDR3nt: TGTGCCAGCAGTTTCCTCGGGGTAGGTGAGGATGGCTACACCTTC
j_gene: TRBJ2-7; d_gene: NA; v_gene: TRBV30; abundance: NA; CDR3aa: CAWSEGSYEQYF; CDR3nt: TGTGCCTGGAGTGAAGGATCCTACGAGCAGTACTTC
j_gene: TRBJ1-2; d_gene: NA; v_gene: TRBV28; abundance: NA; CDR3aa: CASSPLTTNYGYTF; CDR3nt: TGTGCCAGCAGTCCTCTTACAACAAACTATGGCTACACCTTC
j_gene: TRBJ2-1; d_gene: TRBD1; v_gene: TRBV5-1; abundance: NA; CDR3aa: CASSWGQGVYEQFF; CDR3nt: TGCGCCAGCAGCTGGGGACAGGGGGTCTATGAGCAGTTCTTC
j_gene: TRBJ2-7; d_gene: TRBD2; v_gene: TRBV30; abundance: NA; CDR3aa: CACAGGAGSGEQYF; CDR3nt: TGTGCCTGCGCGGGGGGGGCAGGATCAGGGGAGCAGTACTTC
j_gene: TRBJ2-7; d_gene: NA; v_gene: TRBV5-4; abundance: NA; CDR3aa: CASSLWANEQYF; CDR3nt: TGTGCCAGCAGCTTGTGGGCCAACGAGCAGTACTTC
j_gene: TRBJ1-5; d_gene: TRBD1; v_gene: TRBV11-2; abundance: NA; CDR3aa: CASSSRDREYSNQPQHF; CDR3nt: TGTGCCAGCAGCTCCCGGGACAGGGAGTATAGCAATCAGCCCCAGCATTTT
j_gene: TRBJ1-1; d_gene: NA; v_gene: TRBV11-2; abundance: NA; CDR3aa: CASSLTAEAFF; CDR3nt: TGTGCCAGCAGCCTAACAGCTGAAGCTTTCTTT